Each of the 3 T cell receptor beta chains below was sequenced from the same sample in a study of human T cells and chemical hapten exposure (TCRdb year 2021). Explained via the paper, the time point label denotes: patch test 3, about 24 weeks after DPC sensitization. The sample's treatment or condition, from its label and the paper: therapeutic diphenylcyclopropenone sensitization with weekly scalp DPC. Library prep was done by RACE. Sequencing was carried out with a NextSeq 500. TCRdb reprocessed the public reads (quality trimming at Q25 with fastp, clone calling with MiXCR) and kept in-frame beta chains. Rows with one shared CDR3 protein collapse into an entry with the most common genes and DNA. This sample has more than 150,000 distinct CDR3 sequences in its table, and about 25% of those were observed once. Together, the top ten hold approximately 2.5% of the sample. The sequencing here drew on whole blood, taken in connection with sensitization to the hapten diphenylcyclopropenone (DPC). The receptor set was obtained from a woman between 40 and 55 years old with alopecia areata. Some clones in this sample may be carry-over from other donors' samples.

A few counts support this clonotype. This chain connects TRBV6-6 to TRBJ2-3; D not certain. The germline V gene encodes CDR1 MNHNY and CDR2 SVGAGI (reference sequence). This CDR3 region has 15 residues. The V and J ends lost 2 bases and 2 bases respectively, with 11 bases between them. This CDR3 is CASSYLGDLTDTQYF. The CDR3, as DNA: TGTGCCAGCAGTTACCTTGGGGATCTCACAGATACGCAGTATTTT.

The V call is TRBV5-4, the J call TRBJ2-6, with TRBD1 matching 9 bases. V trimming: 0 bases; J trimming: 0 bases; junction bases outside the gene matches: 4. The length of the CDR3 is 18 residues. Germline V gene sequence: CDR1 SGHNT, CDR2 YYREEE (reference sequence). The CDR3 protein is CASSLGTGVSSGANVLTF. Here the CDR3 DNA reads TGTGCCAGCAGCTTGGGGACAGGGGTCTCCTCTGGGGCCAACGTCCTGACTTTC.

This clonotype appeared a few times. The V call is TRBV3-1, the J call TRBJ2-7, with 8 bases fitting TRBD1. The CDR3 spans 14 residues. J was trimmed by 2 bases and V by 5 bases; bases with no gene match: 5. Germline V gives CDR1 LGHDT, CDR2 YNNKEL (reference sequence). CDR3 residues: CASSYRGSPYEQYF. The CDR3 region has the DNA TGTGCCAGCAGCTACAGGGGGAGCCCCTACGAGCAGTACTTC.